The 32 T cell receptor beta chains reported below all come from one sample, sequenced in a study of response to subunit inactivated influenza vaccine. Via MiXCR, TCRdb re-called the RT-PCR reads, giving one row per CDR3 protein. The data hold about 700,000 distinct CDR3 sequences, with approximately 15% observed a single time. The sequencing used PBMCs from blood, collected roughly 13 days after vaccination. The receptors stem from a middle-aged man who received an inactivated influenza vaccine.

This clonotype has more than one count but fewer than ten. This sequence joins TRBV20-1 and TRBJ1-5, with D possibly being TRBD1 (6 bases). The CDR3 has 13 residues. CDR1 DFQATT and CDR2 SNEGSKA come from the germline V gene (reference sequence). V was clipped by 7 bases and J by 4 bases, with 14 bases between them. The chain's CDR3 is CSGTVTSNQPQHF. For the CDR3, the DNA is TGCAGTGGGACAGTTACCTCGAATCAGCCCCAGCATTTT.

This clonotype appeared a few times. The chain is built from TRBV29-1 and TRBJ1-5; D remains ambiguous. CDR1 is SQVTM and CDR2 is ANQGSEA in the germline V gene. The ends were cut back, 4 bases at V and 3 bases at J, with 10 bases in the middle. The CDR3 is made up of 13 amino acids. The DNA for the CDR3 is TGCAGCGTTGGGCAGACCACCAATCAGCCCCAGCATTTT. It translates to CSVGQTTNQPQHF.

This clonotype has more than one count but fewer than ten. The chain carries TRBV10-3 and TRBJ2-7, with D possibly being TRBD2 (6 bases). The CDR3 spans 15 residues. V was clipped by 11 bases and J by 7 bases, with 27 bases between them. CDR1 ENHRY and CDR2 SYGVKD come from the germline V gene. CDR3 coding DNA: TGTGCCGCTCACCCCTCCGGGACTCCCCTTGGGGAGCAGTACTTC. This sequence encodes CAAHPSGTPLGEQYF.

J is TRBJ2-5 and V is TRBV15; D unclear. Trimming pared 2 bases from V and 1 base from J, leaving 17 bases between. Germline CDR1 LNHNV, CDR2 YYDKDF (reference sequence). The CDR3 has 17 amino acids. DNA for the CDR3: TGTGCCACCAGCAGACTCTCCCTATTTGGCAGCCAAGAGACCCAGTACTTC. Amino acid sequence: CATSRLSLFGSQETQYF.

This clonotype was seen more than once but under ten times. The genes are TRBV4-3 and TRBJ2-3; D unclear. There are 16 residues in the CDR3. Germline V gene data show CDR1 as LGHNA and CDR2 as YSLEER. The ends were cut back, 4 bases at V and 2 bases at J, with 16 bases in the middle. In DNA, the CDR3 is TGCGCCAGCAGCCCCGATCAGTCTGCCCTCACAGATACGCAGTATTTT. Amino acid sequence: CASSPDQSALTDTQYF.

This clonotype was detected a few times. The chain employs TRBV18 and TRBJ2-1, with 8 positions matching TRBD2. This CDR3 region has 16 residues. Germline assignment: CDR1 KGHSH and CDR2 LQKENI. V was pared by 6 bases and J by 7 bases, with 14 bases of the junction left unmatched. CDR3 in DNA: TGTGCCAGCTCCACCGCCCTAGCGGGTGTAAAGAATGAGCAGTTCTTC. It codes for CASSTALAGVKNEQFF.

This clonotype was found a few times. CDR3: CASRSVGNQPQHF. CDR3 DNA: TGTGCCAGCAGGTCAGTTGGCAATCAGCCCCAGCATTTT. The J gene is TRBJ1-5, the V gene TRBV6-2 or TRBV6-3; D remains ambiguous. CDR1 is MNHEY and CDR2 is SVGEGT in the germline V gene. The CDR3 contains 13 residues. Trimming shortened V by 6 bases and J by 2 bases, and 8 bases separated the two germline ends.

Regarding this clonotype: One junction end disagrees with the germline gene, perhaps due to a read error. The chain combines TRBV7-9 with TRBJ2-1; 8 bases align to TRBD2. There are 15 residues in the CDR3. The germline V gene has CDR1 SEHNR and CDR2 FQNEAQ (reference sequence). The CDR3, as DNA: TGTGCCAGCAGCTTTGTTAGCGGGACCTACACTGAGCAGTTCTTC. This sequence encodes CASSFVSGTYTEQFF. Full variable domain (rest looked up from reference TRBV7-9 and TRBJ2-1): DTGVSQNPRHKITKRGQNVTFRCDPISEHNRLYWYRQTLGQGPEFLTYFQNEAQLEKSRLLSDRFSAERPKGSFSTLEIQRTEQGDSAMYLCASSFVSGTYTEQFFGPGTRLTVL.

V gene TRBV10-3 combines with J gene TRBJ2-7, with 7 nucleotides matching TRBD1. Germline lookup yields CDR1 ENHRY and CDR2 SYGVKD. This CDR3 comprises 14 residues. V shed 3 bases, J shed 6 bases, and the junction held 8 bases outside the gene matches. The CDR3 DNA follows: TGTGCCATCAGTGAAGGTGACAGGGATTCCGAGCAGTACTTC. As protein: CAISEGDRDSEQYF.

This clonotype was counted many times. This chain uses TRBV7-2 with TRBJ1-5; D is unresolved. The V end was cut by 0 bases, the J end by 3 bases, with 6 bases between. CDR3 length: 14 residues. From germline, CDR1 is SGHTA and CDR2 FQGNSA. CDR3 DNA sequence: TGTGCCAGCAGCTTAGCAGGGATCAATCAGCCCCAGCATTTT. Its translation: CASSLAGINQPQHF.

This clonotype was observed a few times. This sequence joins TRBV21-1 and TRBJ2-7. TRBV21-1 constitutes a pseudogene. The CDR3 length is 17 residues. The CDR3 loop is CASSNRGGQEDPYEQYF. In DNA form, the CDR3 reads TGTGCCAGCAGCAATCGAGGTGGGCAGGAAGATCCCTACGAGCAGTACTTC.

This clonotype was seen many times. The genes are TRBV7-6 and TRBJ2-7; 11 nucleotides agree with TRBD2. Per germline, CDR1 SGHVS and CDR2 FNYEAQ. The CDR3 extends over 13 amino acids. The V gene end was trimmed by 6 bases and the J gene end by 4 bases; junction bases not matched to a gene: 2. The CDR3 loop reads CASSSSGGYEQYF. The CDR3, as DNA: TGTGCCAGCAGTTCTAGCGGGGGGTACGAGCAGTACTTC.

This clonotype was observed a few times. The chain employs TRBV10-3 and TRBJ2-1; 10 bases align to TRBD2. In germline, CDR1 is ENHRY, CDR2 SYGVKD. This CDR3 spans 14 amino acids. V shed 3 bases, J shed 5 bases, and the junction held 1 base outside the gene matches. The CDR3 here is CAISELAGNNEQFF. DNA for the CDR3: TGTGCCATCAGTGAACTAGCGGGAAACAATGAGCAGTTCTTC.

This clonotype was picked up a small number of times. The chain recombines TRBV12-3 or TRBV12-4 with TRBJ2-7, with 8 bases fitting TRBD1. CDR3 length equals 14 residues. Losses at the gene ends were 5 bases for V and 5 bases for J; bases not matched to a gene: 8. In DNA form, the CDR3 reads TGTGCCAGCAGTCGACGGACAGGGCTCGACGAGCAGTACTTC. Residues: CASSRRTGLDEQYF.

This sequence joins TRBV6-2 or TRBV6-3 and TRBJ2-2; perhaps TRBD1 as D (5 bases). This CDR3 has 14 residues. V was cut by 8 bases and J by 5 bases, with 15 bases left in between. Germline CDR1 MNHEY, CDR2 SVGEGT. The CDR3 coding sequence is TGTGCCAGCCAACTACGACAGTCGACCGGGGAGCTGTTTTTT. This sequence encodes CASQLRQSTGELFF.

This clonotype was counted between two and nine times. The chain uses TRBV7-6 and TRBJ2-3, with D tentatively TRBD1 (6 bases). The CDR3 is 15 residues long. Germline-derived CDR1 and CDR2 are SGHVS and FNYEAQ. V lost 3 bases, J lost 2 bases, and 12 bases lay in between. The CDR3 coding sequence is TGTGCCAGCAGCTTGACGGACAGAAACACAGATACGCAGTATTTT. Protein sequence: CASSLTDRNTDTQYF.

There are many counts of this clonotype. V gene TRBV5-1 combines with J gene TRBJ2-5, with TRBD1 matching 10 bases. This CDR3 is built from 16 residues. V dropped 0 bases and J dropped 4; count of bases not matched to a gene: 6. In germline, CDR1 is SGHRS, CDR2 YFSETQ. In nucleotides, the CDR3 is TGCGCCAGCAGCTTGGCCGACAGGGGGCGTGGAGAGACCCAGTACTTC. Its protein is CASSLADRGRGETQYF.

This clonotype was observed a few times. The chain joins TRBV5-1 to TRBJ2-2, with D uncertain. This CDR3 is 16 amino acids long. Germline-derived CDR1 and CDR2 are SGHRS and YFSETQ. The ends were cut back, 0 bases at V and 0 bases at J, with 9 bases in the middle. For the CDR3, the DNA is TGCGCCAGCAGCTTGGCTCAAGACCCGAACACCGGGGAGCTGTTTTTT. Its translation is CASSLAQDPNTGELFF.

This rearrangement joins TRBV7-2 to TRBJ1-5, with TRBD1 matching 8 bases. From germline, CDR1 is SGHTA and CDR2 FQGNSA. V dropped 5 bases and J dropped 6; count of bases not matched to a gene: 6. There are 14 residues in the CDR3. CDR3 bases: TGTGCCAGCAGCCCGACGGACAGGGCTCAGCCCCAGCATTTT. Translation: CASSPTDRAQPQHF.

The V and J genes are TRBV24-1 and TRBJ1-2; perhaps TRBD1 as D (5 bases). The CDR3 is made up of 12 amino acids. Germline V CDR1 and CDR2: KGHDR, SFDVKD. V was pared by 6 bases and J by 2 bases, with 6 bases between. The CDR3 loop is CATSRQNYGYTF. CDR3 coding DNA: TGTGCCACCAGTCGACAGAACTATGGCTACACCTTC.

This clonotype was counted between two and nine times. This chain connects TRBV5-1 to TRBJ1-1; unclear D gene. The germline V and J ends were trimmed by 0 bases and 3 bases, with 9 bases remaining between them. Looked up from germline, CDR1 is SGHRS and CDR2 is YFSETQ. CDR3 length: 14 residues. CDR3 bases: TGCGCCAGCAGCTTGGAGTCCTTGGACACTGAAGCTTTCTTT. It is translated as CASSLESLDTEAFF.

V gene TRBV4-2 combines with J gene TRBJ2-2; TRBD1 aligns across 7 bases. CDR3 length: 19 residues. V lost 0 bases, J lost 0 bases, and 10 bases stayed unmatched. Germline assignment: CDR1 LGHNA and CDR2 YNFKEQ. The CDR3 coding sequence is TGTGCCAGCAGCCAAGAGGCGTTAATCGGGACAGCGAACACCGGGGAGCTGTTTTTT. Protein: CASSQEALIGTANTGELFF.

V and J are TRBV20-1 and TRBJ2-1, with 10 bases aligning to TRBD2. V dropped 0 bases and J dropped 9; count of bases not matched to a gene: 8. Germline assignment: CDR1 DFQATT and CDR2 SNEGSKA (reference sequence). This CDR3 spans 15 amino acids. The CDR3 DNA is TGCAGTGCTAGAGATCTGAGCGGGGGGGCGGGTGAGCAGTTCTTC. Translation: CSARDLSGGAGEQFF.

This sequence joins TRBV11-2 and TRBJ1-1; tentatively, D is TRBD1 (5 bases). V gave up 1 base and J gave up 6 bases, with 6 bases separating them. The CDR3 contains 12 residues. Germline V lookup: CDR1 SGHAT, CDR2 FQNNGV. CDR3 in DNA: TGTGCCAGCAGCTTAGCGGGGGCTGAAGCTTTCTTT. Its protein is CASSLAGAEAFF.

This clonotype was recorded a few times. V and J are TRBV6-1 and TRBJ2-7, with no clear D. Trimming shortened V by 6 bases and J by 1 base, and 16 bases separated the two germline ends. The CDR3 spans 15 residues. CDR1 is MNHNS and CDR2 is SASEGT in the germline V gene. The CDR3 sequence: CASRSNVPGSYEQYF. CDR3 DNA sequence: TGTGCCAGCAGATCAAACGTCCCCGGGTCCTACGAGCAGTACTTC.

The V and J genes are TRBV18 and TRBJ2-7, with TRBD1 matching over 9 bases. The V segment lost 3 bases and the J segment 7 bases; nucleotides outside the gene matches: 16. Germline lookup yields CDR1 KGHSH and CDR2 LQKENI. This CDR3 spans 17 amino acids. This CDR3 reads CASSPQRMGQGKGEQYF. The CDR3 DNA reads as TGTGCCAGCTCACCTCAAAGGATGGGACAGGGAAAAGGGGAGCAGTACTTC.

This clonotype was counted only a few times. The chain uses TRBV6-2 or TRBV6-3 and TRBJ2-6; 8 bases fit TRBD1. Germline CDR1 reads MNHEY; CDR2 reads SVGEGT. The CDR3 length is 18 residues. V trimming: 3 bases; J trimming: 1 base; junction bases outside the gene matches: 8. The CDR3 spells CASSYTGTGFSGANVLTF. DNA for the CDR3: TGTGCCAGCAGTTATACCGGGACAGGTTTTTCTGGGGCCAACGTCCTGACTTTC.

V is TRBV7-2 and J is TRBJ2-7, with D possibly TRBD1 on 6 matching bases. The V and J ends lost 5 bases and 3 bases respectively, with 17 bases between them. The CDR3 length is 15 residues. The V gene's germline CDR1 is SGHTA and CDR2 FQGNSA. The DNA for the CDR3 is TGTGCCAGCAGCCCCGACTGGCGAGGGGGCTACGAGCAGTACTTC. It yields the protein CASSPDWRGGYEQYF. The variable domain in full, with the rest retrieved from reference TRBV7-2 and TRBJ2-7, is GAGVSQSPSNKVTEKGKDVELRCDPISGHTALYWYRQSLGQGLEFLIYFQGNSAPDKSGLPSDRFSAERTGGSVSTLTIQRTQQEDSAVYLCASSPDWRGGYEQYFGPGTRLTVT.

This clonotype was found a few times. The gene calls are TRBV6-2 or TRBV6-3 and TRBJ1-5; TRBD1 matches at 8 bases. CDR1 and CDR2 from the germline V gene are MNHEY and SVGEGT. Germline trimming cut 5 bases from V and 1 base from J; bases unmatched to any gene: 4. The CDR3 covers 15 residues. CDR3 protein: CASSTYRGSNQPQHF. DNA for the CDR3: TGTGCCAGCAGTACATACAGGGGGAGCAATCAGCCCCAGCATTTT.

This clonotype was seen many times. The rearrangement uses TRBV29-1 and TRBJ2-3; 7 bases agree with TRBD1. The CDR3 is 14 amino acids. In germline, CDR1 is SQVTM, CDR2 ANQGSEA. J lost 4 bases, V lost 1 base, and 5 bases had no gene match. This chain's CDR3 is CSVEAGGIADTQYF. In nucleotides, the CDR3 is TGCAGCGTTGAAGCAGGGGGTATCGCAGATACGCAGTATTTT.

This clonotype was observed many times. The genes are TRBV11-2 and TRBJ2-5, with 12 nucleotides matching TRBD1. This CDR3 has 14 amino acids. Germline CDR1 reads SGHAT; CDR2 reads FQNNGV. Trimming took 5 bases from V and 5 from J; bases not matched to a gene: 3. CDR3 bases: TGTGCCAGCAGCGTTGGGACAGGGGGCGAGACCCAGTACTTC. Protein sequence: CASSVGTGGETQYF.

This clonotype was picked up a small number of times. The chain joins TRBV20-1 to TRBJ2-7; 7 nucleotides agree with TRBD1. The CDR3 runs 13 residues. Trimming took 5 bases from V and 0 from J; bases not matched to a gene: 4. Germline lookup yields CDR1 DFQATT and CDR2 SNEGSKA (reference sequence). CDR3 protein: CSAPGQPSYEQYF. The CDR3, as DNA: TGCAGTGCTCCGGGACAGCCCTCCTACGAGCAGTACTTC.